One sample yielded the 21 T cell receptor beta chains listed below, sequenced in a study of T cell changes during pregnancy in multiple sclerosis. Measured with immunoSEQ multiplex PCR; TCRdb has only the in-frame clones, and not every one. The sample carries about 76,000 clones, around 94% recorded once. The specimen was peripheral blood, collected in the third trimester of pregnancy. These TCRs come from a female donor with multiple sclerosis, enrolled in a pregnancy study.

V and J are TRBV9 and TRBJ2-5; 16 bases are shared with TRBD2. This CDR3 region has 20 residues. J was trimmed by 5 bases and V by 3 bases; bases with no gene match: 16. CDR1 SGDLS and CDR2 YYNGEE come from the germline V gene. CDR3 in DNA: TGTGCCAGCAGCGCCCCTCCCGGGACTAGCGGGGGGGCCGCGGACGAGACCCAGTACTTC. Protein sequence: CASSAPPGTSGGAADETQYF.

The chain's CDR3 is CASSFSETQYF. CDR3 bases: TGTGCCAGCAGCTTTTCGGAGACCCAGTACTTC. This chain uses TRBV6-5 with TRBJ2-5, with no clear D. The CDR3 consists of 11 residues. The germline V gene encodes CDR1 MNHEY and CDR2 SVGAGI. The germline V and J ends were trimmed by 6 bases and 5 bases, with 7 bases remaining between them.

J is TRBJ1-1 and V is TRBV9; D is unclear. V lost 4 bases and J 1 base, leaving 8 bases between the germline ends. This CDR3 comprises 13 residues. The germline V gene encodes CDR1 SGDLS and CDR2 YYNGEE. As DNA, the CDR3 is TGTGCCAGCAGCCGGGGTACGAACACTGAAGCTTTCTTT. It codes for CASSRGTNTEAFF. The whole variable domain, remainder taken from reference TRBV9 and TRBJ1-1, is DSGVTQTPKHLITATGQRVTLRCSPRSGDLSVYWYQQSLDQGLQFLIQYYNGEERAKGNILERFSAQQFPDLHSELNLSSLELGDSALYFCASSRGTNTEAFFGQGTRLTVV.

The genes are TRBV5-1 and TRBJ2-5; TRBD2 is a possible D gene (6 bases). The CDR3 sequence is 14 residues long. Germline V gene data show CDR1 as SGHRS and CDR2 as YFSETQ. V was trimmed by 7 bases and J by 1 base, leaving 14 bases between them. CDR3 bases: TGCGCCAGCTACGCCCGGGACTCCCAAGAGACCCAGTACTTC. This sequence encodes CASYARDSQETQYF.

The chain couples TRBV2 to TRBJ2-7, with TRBD1 identical over 11 bases. The trim removed 6 bases at V and 5 bases at J, leaving 3 bases unmatched. The CDR3 has 13 amino acids. Germline-derived CDR1 and CDR2 are SNHLY and FYNNEI. The CDR3 here is CASRGDRGNEQYF. In nucleotides, the CDR3 is TGTGCCAGCAGAGGGGACAGGGGGAACGAGCAGTACTTC. The full variable domain, completed using reference TRBV2 and TRBJ2-7, is EPEVTQTPSHQVTQMGQEVILRCVPISNHLYFYWYRQILGQKVEFLVSFYNNEISEKSEIFDDQFSVERPDGSNFTLKIRSTKLEDSAMYFCASRGDRGNEQYFGPGTRLTVT.

This chain links TRBV2 with TRBJ1-3; D is undetermined. In germline, CDR1 is SNHLY, CDR2 FYNNEI. CDR3 size: 16 residues. Trimming stripped 3 bases from V and 0 bases from J, with 12 bases between. The CDR3 here is CASSDPSTISGNTIYF. CDR3 in DNA: TGTGCCAGCAGTGACCCCAGTACCATCTCTGGAAACACCATATATTTT. The full variable domain, in which reference TRBV2 and TRBJ1-3 provide the parts outside the CDR3, is EPEVTQTPSHQVTQMGQEVILRCVPISNHLYFYWYRQILGQKVEFLVSFYNNEISEKSEIFDDQFSVERPDGSNFTLKIRSTKLEDSAMYFCASSDPSTISGNTIYFGEGSWLTVV.

The V and J genes are TRBV19 and TRBJ1-5; D gene unclear. V lost 6 bases to trimming and J lost 1 base, with 7 bases between them. The CDR3 runs 13 residues. The germline CDR1 and CDR2 sequences are LNHDA and SQIVND (reference sequence). The CDR3 spells CASRRASNQPQHF. CDR3 nucleotide sequence: TGTGCCAGTAGAAGAGCCAGCAATCAGCCCCAGCATTTT.

CDR3 sequence: CASSRDTGELFF. In DNA, the CDR3 is TGTGCCAGCTCCCGGGACACCGGGGAGCTGTTTTTT. The genes are TRBV2 and TRBJ2-2; D call uncertain. CDR1 is SNHLY and CDR2 is FYNNEI in the germline V gene. The CDR3 runs to 12 residues. The V end was cut by 8 bases, the J end by 3 bases, with 7 bases between. Full variable domain (remainder filled in from reference TRBV2 and TRBJ2-2): EPEVTQTPSHQVTQMGQEVILRCVPISNHLYFYWYRQILGQKVEFLVSFYNNEISEKSEIFDDQFSVERPDGSNFTLKIRSTKLEDSAMYFCASSRDTGELFFGEGSRLTVL.

V gene TRBV7-6 combines with J gene TRBJ2-7, with 7 bases lining up with TRBD1. The V segment lost 3 bases and the J segment 5 bases; nucleotides outside the gene matches: 13. Per germline, CDR1 SGHVS and CDR2 FNYEAQ. This CDR3 spans 16 amino acids. The CDR3, as DNA: TGTGCCAGCAGCTTGGAGAGGCGGACAGGAGGTAACGAGCAGTACTTC. The encoded protein is CASSLERRTGGNEQYF.

This chain uses TRBV5-6 with TRBJ1-1; TRBD1 is a possible D gene (5 bases). V gave up 0 bases and J gave up 6 bases, with 21 bases separating them. The CDR3 has 17 residues. CDR1 SGHDT and CDR2 YYEEEE come from the germline V gene. Here the CDR3 DNA reads TGTGCCAGCAGCTTGGGAGAAAGGAGATTACAAGGGGCTGAAGCTTTCTTT. Encoded protein: CASSLGERRLQGAEAFF.

The genes are TRBV7-3 and TRBJ2-1, with a possible D match to TRBD2 (5 bases). Germline-derived CDR1 and CDR2 are SGHTA and FQGTGA. This CDR3 comprises 15 residues. V was trimmed by 6 bases and J by 0 bases, leaving 12 bases between them. CDR3 region: CASSLRRGSYNEQFF. In nucleotides, the CDR3 is TGTGCCAGCAGTCTACGACGGGGCTCCTACAATGAGCAGTTCTTC.

The chain recombines TRBV7-2 with TRBJ2-7; D is undetermined. Trimming removed 1 base from V and 2 bases from J, with 21 bases in between. From germline, CDR1 is SGHTA and CDR2 FQGNSA. This CDR3 has 18 residues. The CDR3 nucleotides are TGTGCCAGCAGCTTAGAGCCCCTCTCCGGCCGGCTAGCCTACGAGCAGTACTTC. The encoded protein is CASSLEPLSGRLAYEQYF. The full variable domain, rest sourced from reference TRBV7-2 and TRBJ2-7, is GAGVSQSPSNKVTEKGKDVELRCDPISGHTALYWYRQSLGQGLEFLIYFQGNSAPDKSGLPSDRFSAERTGGSVSTLTIQRTQQEDSAVYLCASSLEPLSGRLAYEQYFGPGTRLTVT.

The chain couples TRBV6-5 to TRBJ1-1; D not resolved. CDR1 and CDR2 (germline): MNHEY, SVGAGI. Trimming took off 0 bases at V and 2 bases at J, with 13 bases between the two ends. There are 16 residues in the CDR3. CDR3 sequence: CASSYSTFGLNTEAFF. CDR3 bases: TGTGCCAGCAGTTACTCAACCTTTGGGCTTAACACTGAAGCTTTCTTT.

This clone was detected once. The gene calls are TRBV5-6 and TRBJ2-5; possibly TRBD2 for D (5 bases). The CDR3 contains 14 residues. V was shortened by 4 bases and J by 2 bases, with 12 bases between the two germline ends. Germline CDR1 SGHDT, CDR2 YYEEEE. The CDR3 DNA reads TGTGCCAGCAGCACAGTGGGAGTGCAAGAGACCCAGTACTTC. Protein sequence: CASSTVGVQETQYF.

The chain employs TRBV4-3 and TRBJ1-4; unclear D gene. V dropped 2 bases and J dropped 2 bases, with 12 bases sitting between them. From germline, CDR1 is LGHNA and CDR2 YSLEER. This CDR3 has 16 amino acids. CDR3 sequence: CASSQHSLATNEKLFF. Here the CDR3 DNA reads TGCGCCAGCAGCCAACATTCGCTGGCTACTAATGAAAAACTGTTTTTT.

The rearrangement uses TRBV7-3 and TRBJ1-2; D may be TRBD1 (6 bases). The CDR3 extends over 11 amino acids. CDR1 is SGHTA, CDR2 FQGTGA, per germline. Trimming left V 5 bases short and J 6 bases short, with 7 bases between. CDR3 nucleotide sequence: TGTGCCAGCAGCCGGGACAATGGCTACACCTTC. Protein: CASSRDNGYTF.

This chain connects TRBV9 to TRBJ1-6; possibly TRBD1 for D (6 bases). V dropped 4 bases and J dropped 5 bases, with 16 bases sitting between them. CDR1 SGDLS and CDR2 YYNGEE come from the germline V gene. The length of the CDR3 is 16 residues. The CDR3 DNA sequence: TGTGCCAGCAGCCCCTGGGTGGGGGCAGATAATTCACCCCTCCACTTT. This gives the protein CASSPWVGADNSPLHF.

This clone occurred once. The chain employs TRBV4-1 and TRBJ2-5; a possible D gene is TRBD1 (6 bases). Germline V gene data show CDR1 as MGHRA and CDR2 as YSYEKL. Trimming removed 3 bases at V and 1 base at J, with 12 bases between. CDR3 length equals 15 residues. CDR3 in amino acids: CASSHGQSLQETQYF. The CDR3, as DNA: TGCGCCAGCAGCCACGGACAGTCCCTCCAAGAGACCCAGTACTTC.

This clone was recorded only once. This sequence joins TRBV11-2 and TRBJ2-1, with D perhaps matching TRBD2 (6 bases). Germline CDR1 reads SGHAT; CDR2 reads FQNNGV. CDR3 length: 14 amino acids. V lost 0 bases and J 8 bases, leaving 11 bases between the germline ends. The CDR3 DNA reads as TGTGCCAGCAGCTTAGATATGGGGGACTATGAGCAGTTCTTC. Its protein product is CASSLDMGDYEQFF.

For the CDR3, the DNA is TGTGCCAGCAGTCGTCCTAATTCACCCCTCCACTTT. Protein: CASSRPNSPLHF. The chain links TRBV6-5 to TRBJ1-6; unclear D gene. CDR3 length equals 12 residues. V was shortened by 5 bases and J by 6 bases, with 5 bases between the two germline ends. CDR1 is MNHEY, CDR2 SVGAGI, per germline.

The genes are TRBV18 and TRBJ1-1; no firm D call. Germline V lookup: CDR1 KGHSH, CDR2 LQKENI. V lost 3 bases and J lost 2, with 10 bases in between. The CDR3 loop spans 14 amino acids. The CDR3 bases are TGTGCCAGCTCACCTCCGGGATCTAACACTGAAGCTTTCTTT. It is translated as CASSPPGSNTEAFF.